This T cell receptor (beta chain) was identified in a study of T cell responses to AZD1222 COVID-19 vaccine. Findings and caveats of the study: Most donors were white British and more were female, and clonal diversity was possibly underestimated. Baseline seropositivity occurred in only 5 to 7 AZD1222 recipients.

The CDR3 is 12 amino acids. Per germline, CDR1 LNHDA and CDR2 SQIVND (reference sequence). V lost 7 bases, J lost 3 bases, and 7 bases lay in between. Profiling relied on immunoSEQ multiplex PCR, and the TCRdb table lists in-frame clones only, not all of them. The sample records almost 95,000 clones, 85% being singletons. About this clone itself: Its specificity is not known.

The genes are TRBV19 and TRBJ2-1; D unresolved. The material was peripheral blood, obtained 28 days after the second AZD1222 dose. The sequence was obtained from an adult who received the AZD1222 COVID-19 vaccine. CDR3 nucleotide sequence: TGTGCCAGTACGAGTCTCTACAATGAGCAGTTCTTC. The encoded protein is CASTSLYNEQFF.